Listed here is a single TCR beta chain. This sample was taken from a study of control samples from healthy donors and cancer patients. The V gene lost 5 bases and the J gene lost 5 bases, with 12 bases spanning the gap. Germline values: CDR1 SGHAT, CDR2 FQDESV (reference sequence). This CDR3 has 13 amino acids. Repertoires were generated with immunoSEQ multiplex PCR, while TCRdb's copy carries only in-frame clones and drops some. The sample contains about 150,000 clones, roughly 92% of which appear only once. The gene calls are TRBV11-1 and TRBJ2-5, with D hard to call. This clonotype originated in a man aged 45-65 years in good health. The sample consisted of blood. The CDR3 DNA is TGTGCCAGCAGCCGAGCGACTGGTGAGACCCAGTACTTC. Residues: CASSRATGETQYF.